This T cell receptor (beta chain) derives from a study of T cells in Graves' hyperthyroidism and ophthalmopathy. There were TCR beta CDR3 regions amplified from RNA transcripts. TCR CDR3 underwent first-round RT-PCR with the HTBI primer set. A single record per CDR3 protein comes from TCRdb applying MiXCR to the multiplex PCR reads. The sample includes 450,000 to 700,000 distinct CDR3 sequences, just over 45% seen only once; the top ten take around 8%. The sample holds many counts of this clonotype. From germline, CDR1 is MNHEY and CDR2 SMNVEV (reference sequence). Trimming took off 3 bases at V and 6 bases at J, with 9 bases between the two ends. This CDR3 is 12 amino acids long.

The sequenced sample consisted of peripheral blood or thyroid tissue (not recorded which). The chain recombines TRBV27 with TRBJ2-7; D might be TRBD1 or TRBD2, each matching 5 bases. The receptor comes from a woman aged 18 to 35 with Graves' hyperthyroidism. The CDR3 region is CASSFRGAEQYF. The CDR3 bases are TGTGCCAGCAGTTTTAGAGGGGCCGAGCAGTACTTC.